The rows below give T cell receptor beta chains drawn from one sample of a study of T cell changes during pregnancy in multiple sclerosis. Sequencing was performed with immunoSEQ multiplex PCR; in TCRdb, only in-frame clones are kept and a portion is missing. The repertoire has over 85,000 clones, more than 85% of them found once; the top ten carry around 1.8%. Source: peripheral blood, taken in the first trimester of pregnancy. The receptors were gathered from a female donor in good health, enrolled as a control in a pregnancy study. Each CDR3 is given with its conserved first and last residue. Fields, in order: CDR3 protein, CDR3 DNA, clone size, V gene, J gene, D gene. A D gene is named only where the DNA matches it firmly. For some rows the clone size is stated as once, few or many, or as a class when expanded; others skip it.

cdr3_aa: CASSRAGGPYEQYF; cdr3_nt: TGCGCCAGCAGCCGGGCAGGGGGTCCCTACGAGCAGTACTTC; clone_size: NA; v_call: TRBV4-3; j_call: TRBJ2-7; d_call: TRBD1
cdr3_aa: CASSLGAGGLSGNTIYF; cdr3_nt: TGTGCCAGCAGCTTAGGGGCAGGAGGGCTCTCTGGAAACACCATATATTTT; clone_size: NA; v_call: TRBV7-9; j_call: TRBJ1-3; d_call: NA
cdr3_aa: CASSLFYQIDSGANVLTF; cdr3_nt: TGTGCCAGCAGTTTATTTTACCAGATTGACTCTGGGGCCAACGTCCTGACTTTC; clone_size: NA; v_call: TRBV28; j_call: TRBJ2-6; d_call: NA
cdr3_aa: CASSLVSGQYEQYF; cdr3_nt: TGCGCCAGCAGCTTGGTTTCAGGGCAATACGAGCAGTACTTC; clone_size: NA; v_call: TRBV5-1; j_call: TRBJ2-7; d_call: NA
cdr3_aa: CASSYTGGFGEAFF; cdr3_nt: TGTGCCAGCAGCTATACAGGGGGGTTTGGTGAAGCTTTCTTT; clone_size: NA; v_call: TRBV5-5; j_call: TRBJ1-1; d_call: TRBD1
cdr3_aa: CASSPGQGNQPQHF; cdr3_nt: TGCGCCAGCAGCCCGGGACAGGGGAATCAGCCCCAGCATTTT; clone_size: NA; v_call: TRBV5-1; j_call: TRBJ1-5; d_call: TRBD1
cdr3_aa: CASSFSPWGGETQYF; cdr3_nt: TGTGCCAGCAGTTTTTCCCCCTGGGGGGGCGAGACCCAGTACTTC; clone_size: NA; v_call: TRBV27; j_call: TRBJ2-5; d_call: NA
cdr3_aa: CASSQVGTGLQGNYGYTF; cdr3_nt: TGTGCCAGCAGCCAAGTTGGGACAGGGCTCCAGGGTAACTATGGCTACACCTTC; clone_size: NA; v_call: TRBV4-2; j_call: TRBJ1-2; d_call: TRBD1
cdr3_aa: CASSLSLPDTQYF; cdr3_nt: TGTGCCAGCAGCTTATCTCTACCAGATACGCAGTATTTT; clone_size: NA; v_call: TRBV7-2; j_call: TRBJ2-3; d_call: NA
cdr3_aa: CASSVGQGPYEQYF; cdr3_nt: TGTGCCAGCAGCGTAGGGCAGGGTCCCTACGAGCAGTACTTC; clone_size: NA; v_call: TRBV9; j_call: TRBJ2-7; d_call: NA
cdr3_aa: CASRMEGLGDQPQHF; cdr3_nt: TGTGCCAGCAGGATGGAGGGCCTAGGCGATCAGCCCCAGCATTTT; clone_size: NA; v_call: TRBV28; j_call: TRBJ1-5; d_call: NA
cdr3_aa: CASSLRWGGAGLGYGYTF; cdr3_nt: TGTGCCAGCAGCTTAAGGTGGGGCGGGGCCGGTCTGGGCTATGGCTACACCTTC; clone_size: NA; v_call: TRBV7-2; j_call: TRBJ1-2; d_call: NA
cdr3_aa: CASSLRDVNLAGGPTSTDTQYF; cdr3_nt: TGTGCCAGCAGCCTTCGTGACGTAAACCTAGCGGGGGGGCCGACTAGCACAGATACGCAGTATTTT; clone_size: NA; v_call: TRBV13; j_call: TRBJ2-3; d_call: TRBD2
cdr3_aa: CASSLQGPRGNYGYTF; cdr3_nt: TGTGCCAGTAGTTTACAGGGGCCGAGGGGGAACTATGGCTACACCTTC; clone_size: NA; v_call: TRBV19; j_call: TRBJ1-2; d_call: TRBD1
cdr3_aa: CASNPGTANYGYTF; cdr3_nt: TGTGCCAGCAACCCCGGGACAGCTAACTATGGCTACACCTTC; clone_size: once; v_call: TRBV2; j_call: TRBJ1-2; d_call: TRBD1
cdr3_aa: CASSLAQGTASYNEQFF; cdr3_nt: TGTGCCAGCAGCTTAGCCCAGGGCACAGCCTCCTACAATGAGCAGTTCTTC; clone_size: once; v_call: TRBV11-3; j_call: TRBJ2-1; d_call: NA
cdr3_aa: CASSEDFYGYTF; cdr3_nt: TGTGCCAGCAGTGAGGACTTCTATGGCTACACCTTC; clone_size: few; v_call: TRBV2; j_call: TRBJ1-2; d_call: NA
cdr3_aa: CASSQTGGAGTDTQYF; cdr3_nt: TGCGCCAGCAGCCAAACAGGGGGGGCAGGCACAGATACGCAGTATTTT; clone_size: NA; v_call: TRBV4-1; j_call: TRBJ2-3; d_call: NA
cdr3_aa: CASSLGAGDQHEAFF; cdr3_nt: TGTGCCAGCAGCTTAGGGGCAGGGGACCAGCATGAAGCTTTCTTT; clone_size: NA; v_call: TRBV7-8; j_call: TRBJ1-1; d_call: NA
cdr3_aa: CAISESRGRWTEAFF; cdr3_nt: TGTGCCATCAGTGAGTCGAGGGGGCGATGGACTGAAGCTTTCTTT; clone_size: NA; v_call: TRBV10-3; j_call: TRBJ1-1; d_call: TRBD1
cdr3_aa: CASSFNWGQANTGELFF; cdr3_nt: TGTGCCAGCAGCTTTAACTGGGGACAGGCGAACACCGGGGAGCTGTTTTTT; clone_size: once; v_call: TRBV7-6; j_call: TRBJ2-2; d_call: TRBD1
cdr3_aa: CASSPVQGSDNEQFF; cdr3_nt: TGTGCCAGCAGCCCCGTTCAGGGTTCTGACAATGAGCAGTTCTTC; clone_size: NA; v_call: TRBV4-2; j_call: TRBJ2-1; d_call: NA
cdr3_aa: CAIEASGGAAQYF; cdr3_nt: TGTGCCATCGAGGCTAGCGGGGGGGCCGCGCAGTATTTT; clone_size: NA; v_call: TRBV10-3; j_call: TRBJ2-3; d_call: TRBD2
cdr3_aa: CARSLGVHGWGVDTQYF; cdr3_nt: TGTGCCAGAAGCTTAGGGGTGCACGGGTGGGGCGTAGATACGCAGTATTTT; clone_size: NA; v_call: TRBV7-5; j_call: TRBJ2-3; d_call: NA
cdr3_aa: CASSLASGANSPLHF; cdr3_nt: TGTGCCAGCAGCTTAGCCTCAGGGGCTAATTCACCCCTCCACTTT; clone_size: NA; v_call: TRBV7-2; j_call: TRBJ1-6; d_call: NA
cdr3_aa: CATALSGAQETQYF; cdr3_nt: TGCGCCACCGCCCTTAGCGGGGCCCAAGAGACCCAGTACTTC; clone_size: NA; v_call: TRBV5-1; j_call: TRBJ2-5; d_call: TRBD2
cdr3_aa: CASSSLAKNIQYF; cdr3_nt: TGCGCCAGCAGCTCACTAGCCAAAAACATTCAGTACTTC; clone_size: NA; v_call: TRBV4-1; j_call: TRBJ2-4; d_call: NA
cdr3_aa: CATGRDYSNQPQHF; cdr3_nt: TGTGCCACCGGTCGAGATTATAGCAATCAGCCCCAGCATTTT; clone_size: NA; v_call: TRBV15; j_call: TRBJ1-5; d_call: NA
cdr3_aa: CAWSVQGAPEAFF; cdr3_nt: TGTGCCTGGAGTGTACAAGGGGCGCCTGAAGCTTTCTTT; clone_size: NA; v_call: TRBV30; j_call: TRBJ1-1; d_call: NA
cdr3_aa: CASSSTGSTDTQYF; cdr3_nt: TGTGCCAGCAGCTCAACGGGGAGCACAGATACGCAGTATTTT; clone_size: NA; v_call: TRBV11-2; j_call: TRBJ2-3; d_call: NA
cdr3_aa: CATSRATGGRQPQHF; cdr3_nt: TGTGCCACCAGCAGAGCCACAGGGGGCCGTCAGCCCCAGCATTTT; clone_size: NA; v_call: TRBV15; j_call: TRBJ1-5; d_call: TRBD1
cdr3_aa: CATSRDELAGGSTDTQYF; cdr3_nt: TGTGCCACCAGCAGAGATGAACTAGCGGGGGGAAGCACAGATACGCAGTATTTT; clone_size: NA; v_call: TRBV15; j_call: TRBJ2-3; d_call: TRBD2
cdr3_aa: CASSPYRAGSADTQYF; cdr3_nt: TGTGCCAGCAGCCCATATCGCGCGGGCTCCGCAGATACGCAGTATTTT; clone_size: NA; v_call: TRBV7-3; j_call: TRBJ2-3; d_call: NA
cdr3_aa: CASSPSGGDGRGAFF; cdr3_nt: TGCGCCAGCAGCCCCTCGGGGGGCGACGGGCGTGGAGCTTTCTTT; clone_size: NA; v_call: TRBV4-3; j_call: TRBJ1-1; d_call: NA
cdr3_aa: CASNLGSAPSGHKNTEAFF; cdr3_nt: TGTGCCAGCAACTTAGGATCGGCACCATCAGGACACAAGAACACTGAAGCTTTCTTT; clone_size: NA; v_call: TRBV7-9; j_call: TRBJ1-1; d_call: NA
cdr3_aa: CASSQDRGFDYGYTF; cdr3_nt: TGCGCCAGCAGCCAAGATAGGGGGTTCGACTATGGCTACACCTTC; clone_size: NA; v_call: TRBV4-3; j_call: TRBJ1-2; d_call: NA
cdr3_aa: CASSLGPVSDEQFF; cdr3_nt: TGTGCCAGCAGCTTAGGGCCCGTGAGCGATGAGCAGTTCTTC; clone_size: NA; v_call: TRBV11-1; j_call: TRBJ2-1; d_call: NA
cdr3_aa: CASSQESQLAGGYNEQFF; cdr3_nt: TGCGCCAGCAGCCAAGAGTCCCAGCTAGCGGGGGGTTACAATGAGCAGTTCTTC; clone_size: NA; v_call: TRBV4-3; j_call: TRBJ2-1; d_call: TRBD2
cdr3_aa: CASSLEGTGSSPLHF; cdr3_nt: TGTGCCAGCAGCTTAGAAGGGACAGGGAGTTCACCCCTCCACTTT; clone_size: NA; v_call: TRBV7-8; j_call: TRBJ1-6; d_call: TRBD1
cdr3_aa: CASSLTRVNTEAFF; cdr3_nt: TGTGCCAGCAGCTTGACCAGGGTGAACACTGAAGCTTTCTTT; clone_size: NA; v_call: TRBV7-9; j_call: TRBJ1-1; d_call: NA
cdr3_aa: CASSSSEQYF; cdr3_nt: TGTGCCAGCAGTTCTTCCGAGCAGTACTTC; clone_size: NA; v_call: TRBV6-6; j_call: TRBJ2-7; d_call: NA
cdr3_aa: CATSKRQGSWETQYF; cdr3_nt: TGTGCCACCAGCAAGCGACAGGGCTCGTGGGAGACCCAGTACTTC; clone_size: NA; v_call: TRBV15; j_call: TRBJ2-5; d_call: TRBD1
cdr3_aa: CASSDPDRAGNTIYF; cdr3_nt: TGTGCCAGCAGCGACCCGGACAGGGCAGGAAACACCATATATTTT; clone_size: NA; v_call: TRBV7-2; j_call: TRBJ1-3; d_call: TRBD1
cdr3_aa: CASSEQGRNTEAFF; cdr3_nt: TGTGCCAGCAGCGAACAGGGAAGGAACACTGAAGCTTTCTTT; clone_size: NA; v_call: TRBV11-2; j_call: TRBJ1-1; d_call: NA
cdr3_aa: CASSIQAGFTYEQYF; cdr3_nt: TGTGCCAGCAGCATACAAGCGGGATTCACCTACGAGCAGTACTTC; clone_size: NA; v_call: TRBV9; j_call: TRBJ2-7; d_call: TRBD2
cdr3_aa: CASSSQYREPTGYTF; cdr3_nt: TGTGCCAGCAGCTCCCAATACAGGGAACCCACTGGCTACACCTTC; clone_size: NA; v_call: TRBV5-4; j_call: TRBJ1-2; d_call: NA
cdr3_aa: CASSPETRSEAFF; cdr3_nt: TGCGCCAGCAGCCCGGAGACGCGGAGTGAAGCTTTCTTT; clone_size: NA; v_call: TRBV5-1; j_call: TRBJ1-1; d_call: NA
cdr3_aa: CASSLRGINYEQYF; cdr3_nt: TGTGCCAGCAGCTTACGCGGGATAAACTACGAGCAGTACTTC; clone_size: once; v_call: TRBV11-3; j_call: TRBJ2-7; d_call: NA
cdr3_aa: CASNRRGLAERDEQFF; cdr3_nt: TGTGCCAGCAACCGTAGGGGACTAGCGGAGAGGGATGAGCAGTTCTTC; clone_size: NA; v_call: TRBV28; j_call: TRBJ2-1; d_call: TRBD2
cdr3_aa: CASSPSAGAKTNYGYTF; cdr3_nt: TGTGCCAGCAGCCCGAGTGCGGGAGCGAAAACTAATTATGGCTACACCTTC; clone_size: NA; v_call: TRBV4-2; j_call: TRBJ1-2; d_call: NA
cdr3_aa: CASSLAFRQASYEQYF; cdr3_nt: TGTGCCAGCAGCTTAGCCTTCCGCCAGGCATCCTACGAGCAGTACTTC; clone_size: NA; v_call: TRBV11-2; j_call: TRBJ2-7; d_call: NA
cdr3_aa: CASSLIGGEQYF; cdr3_nt: TGTGCCAGCAGCTTAATTGGAGGGGAGCAGTACTTC; clone_size: NA; v_call: TRBV5-5; j_call: TRBJ2-7; d_call: NA